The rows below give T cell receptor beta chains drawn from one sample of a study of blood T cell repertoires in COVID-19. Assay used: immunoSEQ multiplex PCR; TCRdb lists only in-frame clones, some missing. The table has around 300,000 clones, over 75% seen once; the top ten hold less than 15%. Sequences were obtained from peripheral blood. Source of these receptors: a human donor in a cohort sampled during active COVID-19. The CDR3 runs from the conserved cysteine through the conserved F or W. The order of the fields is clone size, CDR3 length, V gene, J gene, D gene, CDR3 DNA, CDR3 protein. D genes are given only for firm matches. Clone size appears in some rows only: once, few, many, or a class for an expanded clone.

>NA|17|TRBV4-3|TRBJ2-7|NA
TGCGCCAGCCCCCCCCGGGGGAGGACTACGATAGCCTACGAGCAGTACTTC
CASPPRGRTTIAYEQYF
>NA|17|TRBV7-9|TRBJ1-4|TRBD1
TGTGCCAGCAGCTCGGGGCAGGGGGCTTTAACTAATGAAAAACTGTTTTTT
CASSSGQGALTNEKLFF
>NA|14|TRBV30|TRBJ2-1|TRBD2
TGTGCCTGGAGTGTAGGGAGGGGTTACAATGAGCAGTTCTTC
CAWSVGRGYNEQFF
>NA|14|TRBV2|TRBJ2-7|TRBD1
TGTGCCAGCTCCCCCCGGGACAGTGGAGACGAGCAGTACTTC
CASSPRDSGDEQYF
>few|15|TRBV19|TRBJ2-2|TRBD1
TGTGCCAGCCGGCCACAGGGGATTAACACCGGGGAGCTGTTTTTT
CASRPQGINTGELFF
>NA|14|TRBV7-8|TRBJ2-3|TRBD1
TGTGCCAGCAGCTTAAGCAGGGGGCTAGATACGCAGTATTTT
CASSLSRGLDTQYF
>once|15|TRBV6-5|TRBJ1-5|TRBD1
TGTGCCAGCAGGGCAGACAGGGGGTTTTTTCAGCCCCAGCATTTT
CASRADRGFFQPQHF
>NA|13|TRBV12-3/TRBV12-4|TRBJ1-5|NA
TGTGCCAGCAGTTTAGGACAGAATCAGCCCCAGCATTTT
CASSLGQNQPQHF
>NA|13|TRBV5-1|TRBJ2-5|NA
TGCGCCAGCAGCTTGGGGCAGGGGGAGACCCAGTACTTC
CASSLGQGETQYF
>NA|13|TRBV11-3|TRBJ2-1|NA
TGTGCCAGCAGCTCTTCCCCCCTCAATGAGCAGTTCTTC
CASSSSPLNEQFF
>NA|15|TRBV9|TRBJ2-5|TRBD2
TGTGCCAGCAGCGCTTCTAGCGGGAACAGAGAGACCCAGTACTTC
CASSASSGNRETQYF
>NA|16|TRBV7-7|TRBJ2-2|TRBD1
TGTGCCAGCAGCTTAGCGGGAACAGGGGGGTCCGGGGAGCTGTTTTTT
CASSLAGTGGSGELFF
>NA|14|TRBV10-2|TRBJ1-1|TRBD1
TGCGCCAGCAGCGCCACAGGGGAGAACACTGAAGCTTTCTTT
CASSATGENTEAFF
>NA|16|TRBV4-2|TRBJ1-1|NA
TGTGCCAGCAGGAAAGGGGGGGCGCTTGAGGACACTGAAGCTTTCTTT
CASRKGGALEDTEAFF
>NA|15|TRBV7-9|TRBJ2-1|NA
TGTGCCAGCAGCTTACTAGGGGCCTTGGTGGATGAGCAGTTCTTC
CASSLLGALVDEQFF
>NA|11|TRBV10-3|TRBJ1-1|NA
TGTGCCATGGGAGGGGGAACTGAAGCTTTCTTT
CAMGGGTEAFF
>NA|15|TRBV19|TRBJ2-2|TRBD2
TGTGCCAGTAGGGAGCGGGAGGGCCGGGACGGGGAGCTGTTTTTT
CASREREGRDGELFF
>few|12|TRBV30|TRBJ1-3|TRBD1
TGTGCCTACGGGACAGGTGGAAACACCATATATTTT
CAYGTGGNTIYF
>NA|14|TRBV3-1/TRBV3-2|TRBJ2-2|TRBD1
TGTGCCAGCAGCCTAAACAGGGGGAACGGGGAGCTGTTTTTT
CASSLNRGNGELFF
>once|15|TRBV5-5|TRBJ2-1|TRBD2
TGTGCCAGCAGAGCTAGCGGGAGTCGTTACAATGAGCAGTTCTTC
CASRASGSRYNEQFF
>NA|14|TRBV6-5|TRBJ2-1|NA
TGTGCCAGCACCTCATCCCGGGACAACAATGAGCAGTTCTTC
CASTSSRDNNEQFF
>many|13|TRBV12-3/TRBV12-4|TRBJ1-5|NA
TGTGCCAGCAGTTTAGCGCTCGGTCAGCCCCAGCATTTT
CASSLALGQPQHF
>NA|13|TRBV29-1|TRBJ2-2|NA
TGCAGCGTCGAGGAAGGGGTCATCGGGGAGCTGTTTTTT
CSVEEGVIGELFF
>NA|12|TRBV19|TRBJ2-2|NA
TGTGCCAGTAGCCCATTCCCCGGGGAGCTGTTTTTT
CASSPFPGELFF
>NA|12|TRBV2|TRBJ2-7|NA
TGTGCCAGGGGACTCCTCTCTGGGGAGCAGTACTTC
CARGLLSGEQYF
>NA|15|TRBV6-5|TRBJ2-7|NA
TGTGCCAGCAGTTACTCTAGCGGAGCAACCTACGAGCAGTACTTC
CASSYSSGATYEQYF
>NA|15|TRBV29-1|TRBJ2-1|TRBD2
TGCAGCGTTGCGCGTAGACTAGCGGGACTCAATGAGCAGTTCTTC
CSVARRLAGLNEQFF
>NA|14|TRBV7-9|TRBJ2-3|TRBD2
TGTGCCAGCATTAGCGGGACGGGCACAGATACGCAGTATTTT
CASISGTGTDTQYF
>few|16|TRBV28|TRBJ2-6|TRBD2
TGTGCCAGCAGCCCCGGGGGGAGAGGAGGGGCCAACGTCCTGACTTTC
CASSPGGRGGANVLTF
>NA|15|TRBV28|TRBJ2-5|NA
TGTGCCAGCAGCACCCCGGGGTTAAAGAAAGAGACCCAGTACTTC
CASSTPGLKKETQYF
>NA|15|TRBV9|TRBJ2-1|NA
TGTGCCAGCAGCGTAAGCAGCGAGAACTACAATGAGCAGTTCTTC
CASSVSSENYNEQFF
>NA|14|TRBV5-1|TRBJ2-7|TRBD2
TGCGCCAGCAGCACGACTAGCGGGAGTTACGAGCAGTACTTC
CASSTTSGSYEQYF
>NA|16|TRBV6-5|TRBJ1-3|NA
TGTGCCAGCAGTTACTCGCTACAGGGAGCCGGAAACACCATATATTTT
CASSYSLQGAGNTIYF
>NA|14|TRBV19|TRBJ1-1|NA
TGTGCCAGTAGAAGGGACACCTATGACACTGAAGCTTTCTTT
CASRRDTYDTEAFF
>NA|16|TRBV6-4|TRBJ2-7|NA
TGTGCCAGCAGTGACGGGGGGGGGCAAACGAAGTACGAGCAGTACTTC
CASSDGGGQTKYEQYF
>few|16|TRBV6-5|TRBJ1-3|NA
TGTGCCAGCAGTTACTCGAGCGTCTCCTCTGGAAACACCATATATTTT
CASSYSSVSSGNTIYF
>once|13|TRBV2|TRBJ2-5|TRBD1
TGTGCCAGCACCGGGACAGGGATGGGGACCCAGTACTTC
CASTGTGMGTQYF
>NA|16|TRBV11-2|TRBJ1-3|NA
TGTGCCAGCAGCTCATCAACCAGTTACACTGGAAACACCATATATTTT
CASSSSTSYTGNTIYF
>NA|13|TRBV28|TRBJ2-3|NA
TGTGCCAGCAGTTCAGGGGTCCCCAATACGCAGTATTTT
CASSSGVPNTQYF
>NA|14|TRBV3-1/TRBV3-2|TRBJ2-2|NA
TGTGCCAGCAGCCTTTCTAGCTTAACCGGGGAGCTGTTTTTT
CASSLSSLTGELFF
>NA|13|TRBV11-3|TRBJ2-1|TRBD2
TGTGCCAGCAGTTCTAGCGGGAGTAATGAGCAGTTCTTC
CASSSSGSNEQFF
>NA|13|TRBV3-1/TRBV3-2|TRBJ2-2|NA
TGTGCCAGCTCCCGACAGGCCGCCGGGGAGCTGTTTTTT
CASSRQAAGELFF
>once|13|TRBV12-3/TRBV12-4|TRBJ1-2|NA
TGTGCCAGCAGTTTAAACAGGCTCGTGCTCTACACCTTC
CASSLNRLVLYTF
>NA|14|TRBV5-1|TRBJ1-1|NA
TGCGCCAGCAGCTACGGGACTGGGGACACTGAAGCTTTCTTT
CASSYGTGDTEAFF
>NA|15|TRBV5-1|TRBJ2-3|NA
TGCGCCAGCACCAAACAGGGATCCCCCACAGATACGCAGTATTTT
CASTKQGSPTDTQYF
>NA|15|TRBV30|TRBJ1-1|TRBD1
TGTGCCTGGTTAAGGACAGGGGGGTTGGGCACTGAAGCTTTCTTT
CAWLRTGGLGTEAFF
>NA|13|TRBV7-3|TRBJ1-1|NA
TGTGCCAGCAGCGTCCAGGCTAACACTGAAGCTTTCTTT
CASSVQANTEAFF
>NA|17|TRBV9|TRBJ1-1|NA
TGTGCCAGCAGCCCAACAATCCTCGGACAGAAGAACACTGAAGCTTTCTTT
CASSPTILGQKNTEAFF
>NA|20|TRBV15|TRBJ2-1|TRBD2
TGTGCCACCAGCAGCCATAACCTAGCGGGCCCTAGGGGTAGATACAATGAGCAGTTCTTC
CATSSHNLAGPRGRYNEQFF
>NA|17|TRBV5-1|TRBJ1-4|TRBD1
TGCGCCAGCAGCTTTTCCCCCAGGGACAGGGGATATGAAAAACTGTTTTTT
CASSFSPRDRGYEKLFF
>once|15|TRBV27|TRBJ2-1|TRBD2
TGTGCCAGCAGCCTAGCGGGACTCTCCTACAATGAGCAGTTCTTC
CASSLAGLSYNEQFF
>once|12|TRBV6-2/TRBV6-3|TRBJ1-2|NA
TGTGCCAGCAGTTACACGACAGGAGGCTACACCTTC
CASSYTTGGYTF
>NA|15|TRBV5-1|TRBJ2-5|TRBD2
TGCGCCAGCAGCTCTGGACTCAGCGGGGGGGAGACCCAGTACTTC
CASSSGLSGGETQYF
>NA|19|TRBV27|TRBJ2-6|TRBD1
TGTGCCAGCAGTGAAAGAGGGGACAGGGCTTTCTCTGGGGCCAACGTCCTGACTTTC
CASSERGDRAFSGANVLTF
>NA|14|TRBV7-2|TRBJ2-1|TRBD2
TGTGCCAGCAGCGCGGGAGGGCGGGTCAATGAGCAGTTCTTC
CASSAGGRVNEQFF
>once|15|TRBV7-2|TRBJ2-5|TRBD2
TGTGCCAGCAGCTTAGGTCAACGGGGGGGTGAGACCCAGTACTTC
CASSLGQRGGETQYF
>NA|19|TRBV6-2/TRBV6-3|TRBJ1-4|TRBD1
TGTGCCAGCAGTTACAACCTCCGGGACAGCTCAAAGTTGCGGGAAAAACTGTTTTTT
CASSYNLRDSSKLREKLFF
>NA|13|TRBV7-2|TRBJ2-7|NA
TGTGCCAGCAGTTCCCCTTCCGTCGTCGAGCAGTACTTC
CASSSPSVVEQYF
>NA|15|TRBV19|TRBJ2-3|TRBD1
TGTGCCAGTAGGAGTGGGACAGGGCCCCCAAATACGCAGTATTTT
CASRSGTGPPNTQYF